Listed below are T cell receptor beta chains from one sample, sequenced in a study of control samples from healthy donors and cancer patients. Sequencing used immunoSEQ multiplex PCR; TCRdb keeps in-frame clones, though not all of them. Among roughly 95,000 clones listed, roughly nine tenths were seen once. The sequenced sample was blood. The receptors stem from a woman aged 30 to 39 in good health. Each CDR3 is given with its conserved first and last residue. The D gene is left open where the match is weak. Clone size is stated in some rows and not others, as once, few, many or a class when expanded.

J gene: TRBJ1-1; clone size: NA; CDR3 length: 15; V gene: TRBV9; D gene: NA; CDR3 protein: CASSEYREVNTEAFF; CDR3 DNA: TGTGCCAGCAGCGAGTACAGGGAGGTGAACACTGAAGCTTTCTTT
J gene: TRBJ1-1; clone size: NA; CDR3 length: 11; V gene: TRBV28; D gene: NA; CDR3 protein: CASRDLPEAFF; CDR3 DNA: TGTGCCAGCAGGGATCTCCCAGAAGCTTTCTTT
J gene: TRBJ2-2; clone size: NA; CDR3 length: 13; V gene: TRBV6-4; D gene: NA; CDR3 protein: CASSDADAGELFF; CDR3 DNA: TGTGCCAGCAGTGACGCTGACGCCGGGGAGCTGTTTTTT
J gene: TRBJ1-3; clone size: NA; CDR3 length: 18; V gene: TRBV4-2; D gene: NA; CDR3 protein: CASSQEWTAQNFGNTIYF; CDR3 DNA: TGTGCCAGCAGCCAAGAGTGGACGGCGCAGAATTTCGGAAACACCATATATTTT
J gene: TRBJ2-1; clone size: NA; CDR3 length: 12; V gene: TRBV12-3/TRBV12-4; D gene: TRBD1; CDR3 protein: CASRPTGHEQFF; CDR3 DNA: TGTGCCAGCAGACCGACAGGGCATGAGCAGTTCTTC
J gene: TRBJ1-6; clone size: NA; CDR3 length: 15; V gene: TRBV18; D gene: TRBD1; CDR3 protein: CASSPPGTGNSPLHF; CDR3 DNA: TGTGCCAGCTCACCACCAGGGACAGGGAATTCACCCCTCCACTTT
J gene: TRBJ2-7; clone size: NA; CDR3 length: 14; V gene: TRBV5-1; D gene: TRBD1; CDR3 protein: CASSLSTGYNEQYF; CDR3 DNA: TGCGCCAGCAGCTTGTCGACAGGGTATAACGAGCAGTACTTC
J gene: TRBJ2-7; clone size: NA; CDR3 length: 16; V gene: TRBV9; D gene: TRBD2; CDR3 protein: CASSVGSGGRFNEQYF; CDR3 DNA: TGTGCCAGCAGCGTAGGATCGGGCGGGAGGTTCAACGAGCAGTACTTC
J gene: TRBJ1-4; clone size: once; CDR3 length: 16; V gene: TRBV5-1; D gene: NA; CDR3 protein: CASSPFEGAANEKLFF; CDR3 DNA: TGCGCCAGCAGCCCTTTCGAGGGTGCGGCTAATGAAAAACTGTTTTTT
J gene: TRBJ2-2; clone size: NA; CDR3 length: 14; V gene: TRBV2; D gene: NA; CDR3 protein: CASQGRTNTGELFF; CDR3 DNA: TGTGCCAGCCAGGGCCGCACGAACACCGGGGAGCTGTTTTTT
J gene: TRBJ1-6; clone size: NA; CDR3 length: 15; V gene: TRBV4-1; D gene: NA; CDR3 protein: CASSPPGFDNSPLHF; CDR3 DNA: TGCGCCAGCAGCCCCCCGGGCTTCGATAATTCACCCCTCCACTTT
J gene: TRBJ2-1; clone size: few; CDR3 length: 16; V gene: TRBV11-2; D gene: TRBD2; CDR3 protein: CASSLMVGGIKNEQFF; CDR3 DNA: TGTGCCAGCAGCTTAATGGTGGGGGGGATTAAGAATGAGCAGTTCTTC
J gene: TRBJ2-7; clone size: NA; CDR3 length: 23; V gene: TRBV24-1; D gene: TRBD1; CDR3 protein: CATSDLPTNQGQARIGLPYEQYF; CDR3 DNA: TGTGCCACCAGTGATTTGCCAACAAACCAGGGACAGGCCCGGATCGGGCTTCCCTACGAGCAGTACTTC
J gene: TRBJ1-1; clone size: NA; CDR3 length: 16; V gene: TRBV9; D gene: TRBD1; CDR3 protein: CASSARDSRLNTEAFF; CDR3 DNA: TGTGCCAGCAGCGCCCGGGACAGTAGACTAAACACTGAAGCTTTCTTT
J gene: TRBJ2-1; clone size: NA; CDR3 length: 14; V gene: TRBV19; D gene: TRBD2; CDR3 protein: CASSIAGGPNEQFF; CDR3 DNA: TGTGCCAGTAGTATAGCGGGAGGGCCGAATGAGCAGTTCTTC
J gene: TRBJ2-7; clone size: NA; CDR3 length: 15; V gene: TRBV5-1; D gene: NA; CDR3 protein: CASSPAPGAPYEQYF; CDR3 DNA: TGCGCCAGCAGCCCGGCCCCCGGGGCCCCCTACGAGCAGTACTTC
J gene: TRBJ2-2; clone size: NA; CDR3 length: 15; V gene: TRBV25-1; D gene: NA; CDR3 protein: CASSLERGRTGELFF; CDR3 DNA: TGTGCCAGCAGCCTGGAAAGGGGCCGGACCGGGGAGCTGTTTTTT